Listed below are T cell receptor beta chains from one sample, sequenced in a study of Ad26.COV2.S vaccination and SARS-CoV-2 variants. Clones were sequenced by immunoSEQ multiplex PCR, and TCRdb holds only the in-frame ones, with some missing. The sample contains about 410,000 clones, about nine tenths of which appear only once. The source material was peripheral blood, sampled in a trial of Ad26.COV2.S vaccine versus placebo. The receptors originated from a person between 18 and 65 years old who received the Ad26.COV2.S COVID-19 vaccine or a placebo. The CDR3 runs from the conserved cysteine through the conserved F or W.

TRBV10-3,TRBJ2-5,CAIREGGGETQYF
TRBV20-1,TRBJ2-1,CSASSDSGYNEQFF
TRBV19,TRBJ1-1,CASSPSDRAGTEAFF
TRBV5-1,TRBJ1-5,CASSLSGQGNQPQHF
TRBV12-3/TRBV12-4,TRBJ1-2,CASSLVDGYTF
TRBV7-8,TRBJ1-2,CASSFGGYYGYTF
TRBV5-4,TRBJ1-2,CASTTGTGGADYGYTF
TRBV7-6,TRBJ2-1,CASSLDIASGKDNEQFF
TRBV10-3,TRBJ1-2,CAISDGFGRFRVSGGYTF
TRBV5-6,TRBJ1-2,CASSLGVGTGLYGYTF
TRBV28,TRBJ2-7,CASHNLGAGGSYEQYF
TRBV4-3,TRBJ1-5,CASSQLSGQPQHF
TRBV4-2,TRBJ1-2,CASSPRDVYGYTF
TRBV6-5,TRBJ2-7,CASSQQLGYEQYF
TRBV10-3,TRBJ2-5,CAISDTSGGAGETQYF
TRBV6-2/TRBV6-3,TRBJ2-4,CASSSYKGAADIQYF
TRBV7-2,TRBJ1-6,CASSLEFGPYSPLHF
TRBV18,TRBJ1-5,CASSPDRGRGRNQPQHF
TRBV11-2,TRBJ2-1,CASSLARNNEQFF
TRBV2,TRBJ1-2,CASSEFGTGLYGYTF
TRBV7-6,TRBJ2-2,CASSPGPLVGELFF
TRBV5-5,TRBJ1-1,CASSLLSGHTEAFF
TRBV27,TRBJ1-4,CASRGAGENEKLFF
TRBV15,TRBJ1-1,CATSRSRDTEAFF
TRBV6-5,TRBJ2-7,CASSPAPGYEQYF
TRBV3-1/TRBV3-2,TRBJ2-7,CASSQLRDTMVEQYF
TRBV6-1,TRBJ1-5,CASSALVVRGVSNQPQHF
TRBV19,TRBJ2-5,CASSTTGPGETQYF
TRBV13,TRBJ2-5,CASSPRLAGKKETQYF
TRBV7-9,TRBJ2-1,CASTVLAARSEQFF
TRBV5-4,TRBJ2-5,CASSSRGQETQYF
TRBV5-1,TRBJ1-1,CASRLSTGLNTEAFF
TRBV3-1/TRBV3-2,TRBJ2-1,CASSQGSRGGNEQFF
TRBV13,TRBJ2-7,CASRRKGSDYEQYF
TRBV11-2,TRBJ2-6,CASTVGGTNVLTF
TRBV5-4,TRBJ1-2,CASSFSANYGYTF
TRBV3-1/TRBV3-2,TRBJ2-7,CASSQEAGGLYEQYF
TRBV7-2,TRBJ1-2,CASSPDWGYGYTF
TRBV20-1,TRBJ2-7,CSARADYEQYF
TRBV13,TRBJ1-6,CASSPQGGNSPLHF
TRBV13,TRBJ1-1,CASSAGGINTEAFF
TRBV18,TRBJ1-6,CASSPQGQGALYNSPLHF
TRBV6-6,TRBJ1-2,CASSPTLGQGGYGYTF
TRBV15,TRBJ1-5,CATSRDLGENQPQHF
TRBV6-4,TRBJ1-6,CASSLGYNSPLHF
TRBV6-1,TRBJ2-7,CASSEYPGTEYEQYF
TRBV15,TRBJ2-2,CATSRPPAFTGELFF
TRBV19,TRBJ1-1,CASSITAGDGTEAFF
TRBV6-2/TRBV6-3,TRBJ2-7,CASSPKSPGRAGYEQYF
TRBV19,TRBJ2-7,CATSTRAVPYEQYF
TRBV19,TRBJ2-7,CASSIGPGGGGEQYF
TRBV6-6,TRBJ2-1,CASSPLGLPRSYNEQFF
TRBV7-8,TRBJ1-1,CASSAEQRPIAEAFF
TRBV5-6,TRBJ2-7,CASSLEGQVYEQYF
TRBV11-2,TRBJ1-4,CASSLESLEKLFF
TRBV27,TRBJ1-1,CASSSPAGRAFF
TRBV5-1,TRBJ1-2,CASSSYRQGSGGYTF